Included here is one T cell receptor beta chain sequence, with context. These data belong to a study of OX40 agonist ivuxolimab in advanced cancers. At the level of the study: Partial responses were achieved by three patients: one hepatocellular carcinoma, two cutaneous melanoma.

J gave up 2 bases and V 3 bases, and 3 bases lay outside the gene matches. This CDR3 has 14 residues. Germline V gene data show CDR1 as SGHTA and CDR2 as FQGNSA. The assay was immunoSEQ multiplex PCR, and TCRdb's table has in-frame clones only and misses some. Among 70,000 to 90,000 clones listed, around 89% were seen once. The source of this sequence is an adult with an advanced solid tumor such as melanoma, head and neck, liver or kidney cancer. The sequenced sample was CD4+ or CD8+ T cells sorted from blood, obtained in a trial of the OX40 agonist ivuxolimab. The rearrangement joins TRBV7-2 to TRBJ2-7; TRBD2 aligns across 8 bases. CDR3 coding DNA: TGTGCCAGCAGCTTGGGACTAGGTCCCTACGAGCAGTACTTC. Translation: CASSLGLGPYEQYF.